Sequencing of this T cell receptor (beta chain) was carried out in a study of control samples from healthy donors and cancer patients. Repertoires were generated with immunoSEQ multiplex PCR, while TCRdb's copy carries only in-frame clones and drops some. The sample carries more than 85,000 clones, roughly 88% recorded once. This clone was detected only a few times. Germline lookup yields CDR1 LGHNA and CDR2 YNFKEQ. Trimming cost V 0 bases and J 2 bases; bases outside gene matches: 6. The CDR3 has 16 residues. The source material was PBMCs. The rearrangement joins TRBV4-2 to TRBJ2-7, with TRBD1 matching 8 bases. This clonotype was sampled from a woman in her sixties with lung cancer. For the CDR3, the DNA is TGTGCCAGCAGCCAAGATGCCCTGGACAGGGCCTACGAGCAGTACTTC. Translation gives CASSQDALDRAYEQYF.